A single TCR beta chain is shown here with its context. Its cognate antigen is unknown. Germline lookup yields CDR1 MNHNS and CDR2 SASEGT. V gave up 6 bases and J gave up 5 bases; unmatched junction bases: 9. The CDR3 is 15 amino acids. This entry comes from a study of T cells in localized non-small cell lung cancer. Broader study findings: Paired adjacent lung recovered a median approximately 62 of the top 100 tumor clones. Uninvolved adjacent lung had the highest recorded T cell clonality, with tumor below it. Greater T cell density in blood accompanied longer overall survival. Heterogeneity is still possible, as just one tumor region was sequenced.

Libraries were prepared by immunoSEQ multiplex PCR; TCRdb keeps only in-frame clonotypes and omits some of them. The repertoire holds under 60,000 clones, with about nine tenths as singletons. This rearrangement joins TRBV6-1 to TRBJ2-1; 8 nucleotides agree with TRBD1. The specimen was peripheral blood, collected before any cancer treatment. The TCR was taken from a male donor older than 55 with stage III squamous cell lung carcinoma. The CDR3 DNA follows: TGTGCCAGCAGAGACCGGGACAGGATCAACAATGAGCAGTTCTTC. It encodes CASRDRDRINNEQFF.